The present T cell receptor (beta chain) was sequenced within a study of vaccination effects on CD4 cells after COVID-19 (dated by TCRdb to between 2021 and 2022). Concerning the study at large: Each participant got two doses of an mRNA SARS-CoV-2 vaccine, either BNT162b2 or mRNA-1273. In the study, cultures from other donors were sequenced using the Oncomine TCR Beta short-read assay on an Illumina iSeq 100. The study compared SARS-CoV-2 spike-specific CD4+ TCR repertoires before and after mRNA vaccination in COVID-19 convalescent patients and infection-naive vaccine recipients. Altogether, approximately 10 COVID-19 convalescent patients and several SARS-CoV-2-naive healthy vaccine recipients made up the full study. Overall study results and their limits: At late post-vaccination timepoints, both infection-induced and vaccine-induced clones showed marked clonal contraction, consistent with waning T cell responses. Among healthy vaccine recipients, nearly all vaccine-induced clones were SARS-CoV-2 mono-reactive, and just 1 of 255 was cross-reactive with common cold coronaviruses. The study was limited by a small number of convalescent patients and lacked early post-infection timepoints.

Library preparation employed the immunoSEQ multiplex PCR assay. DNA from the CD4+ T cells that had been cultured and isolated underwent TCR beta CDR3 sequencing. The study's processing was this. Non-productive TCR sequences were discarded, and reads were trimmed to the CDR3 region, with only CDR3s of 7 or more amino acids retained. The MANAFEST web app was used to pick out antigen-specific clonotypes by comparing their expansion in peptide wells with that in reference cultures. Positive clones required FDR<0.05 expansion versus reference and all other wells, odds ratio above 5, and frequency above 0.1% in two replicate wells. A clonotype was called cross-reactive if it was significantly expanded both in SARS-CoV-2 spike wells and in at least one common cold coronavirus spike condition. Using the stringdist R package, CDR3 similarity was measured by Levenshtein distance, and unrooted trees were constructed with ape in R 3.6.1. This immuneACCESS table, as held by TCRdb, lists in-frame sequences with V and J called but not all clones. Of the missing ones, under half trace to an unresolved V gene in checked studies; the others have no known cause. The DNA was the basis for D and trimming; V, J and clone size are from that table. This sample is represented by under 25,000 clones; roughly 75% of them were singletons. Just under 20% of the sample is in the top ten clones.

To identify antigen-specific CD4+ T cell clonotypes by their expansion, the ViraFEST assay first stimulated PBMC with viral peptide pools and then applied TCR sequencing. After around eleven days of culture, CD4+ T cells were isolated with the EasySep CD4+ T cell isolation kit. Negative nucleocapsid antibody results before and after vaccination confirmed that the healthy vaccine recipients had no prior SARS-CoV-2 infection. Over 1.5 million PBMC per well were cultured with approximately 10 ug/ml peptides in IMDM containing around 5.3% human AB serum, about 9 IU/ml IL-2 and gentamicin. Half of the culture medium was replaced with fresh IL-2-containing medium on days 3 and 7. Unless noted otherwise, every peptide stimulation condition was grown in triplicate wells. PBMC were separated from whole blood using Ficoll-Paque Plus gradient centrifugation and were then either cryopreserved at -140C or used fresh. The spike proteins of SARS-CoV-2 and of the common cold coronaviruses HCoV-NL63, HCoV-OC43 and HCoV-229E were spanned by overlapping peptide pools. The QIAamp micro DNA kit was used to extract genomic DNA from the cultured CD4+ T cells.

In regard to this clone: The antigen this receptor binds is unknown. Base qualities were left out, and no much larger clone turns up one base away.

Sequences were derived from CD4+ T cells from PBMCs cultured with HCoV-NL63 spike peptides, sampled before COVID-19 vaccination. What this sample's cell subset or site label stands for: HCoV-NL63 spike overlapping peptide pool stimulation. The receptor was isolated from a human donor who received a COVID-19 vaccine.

The DNA reads TGCGCCAGCAGCTTGGTACCGCAGGGGGAGAGCGAGCAGTACTTC. This codes for CASSLVPQGESEQYF. The V and J segments used are TRBV5-1 and TRBJ2-7; 7 nucleotides in the junction match TRBD1. CDR1 and CDR2 (SGHRS, YFSETQ) derive from the germline V gene. Reading from cysteine to phenylalanine, the CDR3 counts 15 amino acids. Of all the DNA, just the CDR3 is kept, 45 bases in frame from base 1. Trimming accounts for 0 bases at V and 6 bases at J, while the number of junction bases matched to no gene is 9.